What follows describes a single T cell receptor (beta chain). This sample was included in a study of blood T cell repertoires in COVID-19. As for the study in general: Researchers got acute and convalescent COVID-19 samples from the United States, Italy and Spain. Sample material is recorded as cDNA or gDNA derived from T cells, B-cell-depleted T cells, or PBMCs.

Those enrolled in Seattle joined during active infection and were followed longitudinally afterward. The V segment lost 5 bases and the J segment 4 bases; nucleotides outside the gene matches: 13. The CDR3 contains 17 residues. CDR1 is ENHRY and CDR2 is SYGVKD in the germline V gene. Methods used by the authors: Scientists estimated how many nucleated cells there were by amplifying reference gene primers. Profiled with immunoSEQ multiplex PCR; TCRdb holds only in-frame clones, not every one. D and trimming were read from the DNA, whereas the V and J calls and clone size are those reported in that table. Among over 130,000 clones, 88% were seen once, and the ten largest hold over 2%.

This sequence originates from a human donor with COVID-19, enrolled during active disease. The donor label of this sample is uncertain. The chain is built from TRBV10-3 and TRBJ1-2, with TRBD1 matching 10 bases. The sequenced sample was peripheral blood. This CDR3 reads CAISPNGGTGEIYGYTF. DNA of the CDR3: TGTGCCATCAGTCCTAACGGAGGGACAGGGGAAATCTATGGCTACACCTTC.